This TCR beta chain originates from a study of T-cell memory formation after mild COVID-19. Background on the study: The two donors had largely donor-specific TCR clusters.

To note about this clonotype: Its antigen is not identified.

General study points: Largely, contracting CD4+ clones fell within CM and EM, and contracting CD8+ clones within EMRA. In second-wave clones peaking day 37, SARS-CoV-2 specificity remained unconfirmed.

5'RACE, which relied on constant-segment primers, yielded TCR alpha and TCR beta cDNA libraries carrying sample barcodes and UMIs. MiXCR, applied by TCRdb to the 5' RACE reads, yields one record per CDR3 protein. Among 530,000 or so distinct CDR3 sequences listed, about 18% were seen once. J gave up 2 bases and V 7 bases, and 7 bases lay outside the gene matches. The CDR3 has 14 residues. The source of this sequence is an adult woman who had mild COVID-19 (a few samples of this study predate the infection). Cell type and time point are not known. Sequenced sample: PBMCs or a T cell subset sorted from them (not recorded which). This chain connects TRBV12-3 or TRBV12-4 to TRBJ1-1, with TRBD1 matching 7 bases. In nucleotides, the CDR3 is TGTGCCAGCACTGCGGGACAGCTAAACACTGAAGCTTTCTTT. Protein product: CASTAGQLNTEAFF.